This entry lists 9 T cell receptor beta chains sequenced from one sample in a study of blood T cell repertoires in COVID-19. The data were produced by immunoSEQ multiplex PCR, yet TCRdb's version contains in-frame clones alone and is incomplete. The data show around 160,000 clones, roughly four fifths seen once. Sequenced input: peripheral blood. The receptor source for this set is a human donor in a cohort sampled during active COVID-19.

The chain joins TRBV7-6 to TRBJ2-3; TRBD1 might be the D (5 bases). Germline V gene sequence: CDR1 SGHVS, CDR2 FNYEAQ. Trimming removed 2 bases from V and 2 bases from J, with 14 bases in between. There are 16 residues in the CDR3. CDR3 region: CASSLMPAGATDTQYF. The CDR3 nucleotides are TGTGCCAGCAGCTTAATGCCAGCTGGGGCCACAGATACGCAGTATTTT.

This sequence joins TRBV14 and TRBJ2-7; 8 positions agree with TRBD1. CDR1 is SGHDN, CDR2 FVKESK, per germline. CDR3 length: 17 residues. J lost 2 bases, V lost 3 bases, and 12 bases had no gene match. CDR3 loop: CASSQSFRGRRTYEQYF. CDR3 nucleotides: TGTGCCAGCAGCCAGTCTTTCAGGGGGCGGAGGACCTACGAGCAGTACTTC.

The rearrangement links TRBV4-3 to TRBJ2-6; no reliable D call. The CDR3 runs to 15 residues. The germline CDR1 and CDR2 sequences are LGHNA and YSLEER. Trimming pared 4 bases from V and 0 bases from J, leaving 7 bases between. The CDR3 DNA follows: TGCGCCAGCAGCCCAGAGGCCTCTGGGGCCAACGTCCTGACTTTC. Its translation is CASSPEASGANVLTF.

As to this clone: This sample also contains other DNA sequences that code for the same CDR3. The rearrangement links TRBV12-3 or TRBV12-4 to TRBJ1-1; TRBD1 matches at 7 bases. The CDR3 runs to 13 residues. The V gene end was trimmed by 3 bases and the J gene end by 4 bases; junction bases not matched to a gene: 2. In nucleotides, the CDR3 is TGTGCCAGCAGTTTGAGGGGGCCCACTGAAGCTTTCTTT. Translated, it gives CASSLRGPTEAFF.

The gene calls are TRBV5-8 and TRBJ2-3; 8 bases map to TRBD2. Unmatched junction bases numbered 3, after V lost 2 bases and J lost 7 bases. The CDR3 spans 13 residues. The germline V gene has CDR1 SGHTS and CDR2 YDEGEE. In DNA, the CDR3 is TGTGCCAGCAGCTTCGGGGGGGCCAATACGCAGTATTTT. Its protein is CASSFGGANTQYF.

The J gene is TRBJ2-7, the V gene TRBV4-3; 8 nucleotides line up with TRBD2. CDR1 and CDR2 (germline): LGHNA, YSLEER. The CDR3 spans 15 residues. The J segment lost 0 bases and the V segment lost 5 bases, leaving 6 bases of the junction unmatched. This CDR3 is CASSKNGGGSYEQYF. The CDR3 region has the DNA TGCGCCAGCAGCAAAAACGGGGGGGGCTCCTACGAGCAGTACTTC.

V is TRBV18 and J is TRBJ1-3, with D unclear. The CDR3 has 18 residues. Trimming left V 5 bases short and J 0 bases short, with 20 bases between. Germline V lookup: CDR1 KGHSH, CDR2 LQKENI. As DNA, the CDR3 is TGTGCCAGCTCAATGAAAGGCAGCCGACTCCTCTCTGGAAACACCATATATTTT. Its protein is CASSMKGSRLLSGNTIYF.

The chain couples TRBV19 to TRBJ1-6; D gene unclear. Trimming shortened V by 4 bases and J by 10 bases, and 14 bases separated the two germline ends. The CDR3 spans 14 residues. Germline V gene sequence: CDR1 LNHDA, CDR2 SQIVND (reference sequence). DNA for the CDR3: TGTGCCAGTAGTAGCTATGGCCGCGGATCACCCCTCCACTTT. Residues: CASSSYGRGSPLHF.

This clone appeared a single time. The J gene is TRBJ2-5, the V gene TRBV11-2; 7 bases align to TRBD2. CDR3 length: 13 residues. V trimming: 6 bases; J trimming: 4 bases; junction bases outside the gene matches: 5. CDR1 is SGHAT, CDR2 FQNNGV, per germline. DNA of the CDR3: TGTGCCAGCAGTCTGGGAGGGAGAGAGACCCAGTACTTC. Translating it yields CASSLGGRETQYF.